One sample yielded the 4 T cell receptor beta chains listed below, sequenced in a study of Graves' ophthalmopathy and Graves' hyperthyroidism. The authors amplified TCR beta CDR3 regions, and they did so from RNA transcripts for repertoire sequencing. HTBI primers were used in a first-round RT-PCR, which preceded a second-round multiplex PCR. Using its own MiXCR run on the multiplex PCR reads, TCRdb lists one record per CDR3 protein. The sample comprises hundreds of thousands of distinct CDR3 sequences, around 42% of which are singletons, and more than 45% rests with the top ten. The sequenced sample consisted of peripheral blood. Every receptor here comes from an adult man with Graves' ophthalmopathy.

The chain carries TRBV9 and TRBJ1-2; no reliable D call. The length of the CDR3 is 15 residues. CDR1 SGDLS and CDR2 YYNGEE come from the germline V gene. Trimming took 4 bases from V and 8 from J, leaving 21 bases between them. The CDR3 is CASSPEADTQRGYTF. The CDR3 DNA is TGTGCCAGCAGCCCAGAAGCCGACACTCAAAGGGGCTACACCTTC.

The chain combines TRBV11-3 with TRBJ1-1; D call uncertain. Trimming took off 6 bases at V and 5 bases at J, with 19 bases between the two ends. There are 15 residues in the CDR3. CDR1 and CDR2 from the germline V gene are SGHNT and YENEEA. In DNA, the CDR3 is TGTGCCAGCAGTTACTCAGGAGGGAGAGGGACTGAAGCTTTCTTT. It specifies CASSYSGGRGTEAFF.

The chain links TRBV10-3 to TRBJ2-5; D is possibly TRBD1 or TRBD2 (5 bases each). The CDR3 sequence is 14 residues long. The V gene's germline CDR1 is ENHRY and CDR2 SYGVKD. The ends were cut back, 10 bases at V and 2 bases at J, with 17 bases in the middle. CDR3 DNA sequence: TGTGCCACCAACCGGGGCAGGGATCAAGAGACCCAGTACTTC. Translation gives CATNRGRDQETQYF.

Turning to this clonotype: One junction end disagrees with the germline gene, perhaps due to a read error. The genes are TRBV10-3 and TRBJ1-2; no reliable D call. This CDR3 has 14 residues. Germline CDR1 and CDR2: ENHRY and SYGVKD. CDR3 sequence (DNA): TGTGCCAGCAGTGAAGTATGGGCAATCTATGGCTACACCTTC. Protein: CASSEVWAIYGYTF.